This record concerns one TCR beta chain sequence. Its antigen remains unidentified. Assay used: immunoSEQ multiplex PCR; TCRdb lists only in-frame clones, some missing. There are 66,000 or so clones in the sample; about 94% occur only once, and nearly 3% lies in the top ten. These data belong to a study of T cells after posttransplantation cyclophosphamide. Study-wide results and limits: Later blood repertoires were often dominated by clones from the donor CD8+ memory compartment.

This CDR3 is built from 14 residues. The J segment lost 2 bases and the V segment lost 6 bases, leaving 6 bases of the junction unmatched. Germline CDR1 and CDR2: LNHDA and SQIVND (reference sequence). The source of this sequence is a woman aged 25 to 45 in good health and a related stem cell transplant donor. The sequencing input was PBMCs. The J gene is TRBJ2-5, the V gene TRBV19, with 7 positions matching TRBD1. The CDR3 reads CASRSGTAQETQYF. The CDR3 coding sequence is TGTGCCAGTAGGAGTGGGACAGCGCAAGAGACCCAGTACTTC.